The 14 T cell receptor beta chains reported below all come from one sample, sequenced in a study of OX40 agonist ivuxolimab in advanced cancers. TCRdb's copy holds only in-frame clones and misses some; the assay was immunoSEQ multiplex PCR. The profile shows tens of thousands of clones, 75% to 90% of them singletons. The sample here was CD4+ or CD8+ T cells sorted from blood, taken in a trial of the OX40 agonist ivuxolimab. All receptors come from an adult with an advanced solid tumor such as melanoma, head and neck, liver or kidney cancer.

The V and J genes are TRBV28 and TRBJ2-7; 8 bases line up with TRBD1. This CDR3 is built from 14 residues. The J segment lost 0 bases and the V segment lost 6 bases, leaving 4 bases of the junction unmatched. Germline V gene sequence: CDR1 MDHEN, CDR2 SYDVKM. In DNA form, the CDR3 reads TGTGCCAGCAGGAACAGGGGGAGCTCCTACGAGCAGTACTTC. As protein: CASRNRGSSYEQYF.

The chain recombines TRBV10-1 with TRBJ1-5; 7 positions agree with TRBD1. J lost 4 bases, V lost 6 bases, and 12 bases had no gene match. The CDR3 extends over 16 amino acids. CDR1 is WNHNN and CDR2 is SYGVQD in the germline V gene (reference sequence). The CDR3 DNA follows: TGCGCCAGCAGCGAAACGACAGGGTTAGGGAATCAGCCCCAGCATTTT. This gives the protein CASSETTGLGNQPQHF.

The rearrangement joins TRBV7-2 to TRBJ1-2, with no clear D. V dropped 3 bases and J dropped 5 bases, with 7 bases sitting between them. The CDR3 is 12 residues long. In germline, CDR1 is SGHTA, CDR2 FQGNSA. CDR3 nucleotide sequence: TGTGCCAGCAGCTTCGAGGCTTATGGCTACACCTTC. As protein: CASSFEAYGYTF.

The rearrangement joins TRBV6-5 to TRBJ1-5; D gene uncertain. Between the trimmed V and J ends, which lost 7 bases and 4 bases, there was a span of 17 bases. The CDR3 covers 15 residues. Germline CDR1 reads MNHEY; CDR2 reads SVGAGI. CDR3 residues: CASTPNSGGNQPQHF. CDR3 DNA: TGTGCCAGCACCCCCAATTCGGGTGGGAATCAGCCCCAGCATTTT.

This sequence joins TRBV7-7 and TRBJ2-7; D unresolved. V gave up 0 bases and J gave up 6 bases, with 9 bases separating them. The CDR3 is made up of 13 amino acids. The germline V gene has CDR1 SSHAT and CDR2 FNYEAQ (reference sequence). CDR3 nucleotides: TGTGCCAGCAGCTTAGCCGGTGGGTCCGAGCAGTACTTC. Protein sequence: CASSLAGGSEQYF.

This chain joins TRBV19 and TRBJ1-5; the D is unclear. The CDR3 consists of 14 residues. V was cut by 2 bases and J by 3 bases, with 8 bases left in between. In germline, CDR1 is LNHDA, CDR2 SQIVND (reference sequence). The CDR3: CASSIQTLNQPQHF. The CDR3 DNA reads TGTGCCAGTAGTATACAGACCCTCAATCAGCCCCAGCATTTT.

There are a few counts of this clone. The chain joins TRBV27 to TRBJ1-5, with TRBD1 matching 10 bases. Looked up from germline, CDR1 is MNHEY and CDR2 is SMNVEV (reference sequence). The trim removed 2 bases at V and 2 bases at J, leaving 3 bases unmatched. The CDR3 has 16 amino acids. The CDR3 DNA reads as TGTGCCAGCAGTTTAGGGACAGGGGTTGGCAATCAGCCCCAGCATTTT. This encodes CASSLGTGVGNQPQHF.

This clone was counted between two and nine times. This sequence joins TRBV11-2 and TRBJ2-7, with TRBD2 as a possible D gene (7 bases). The CDR3 covers 17 residues. Germline V gives CDR1 SGHAT, CDR2 FQNNGV. V lost 5 bases to trimming and J lost 1 base, with 21 bases between them. In nucleotides, the CDR3 is TGTGCCAGCAGCCCAGGTGTTGGGGGGGCTAATTCCTACGAGCAGTACTTC. This translates into CASSPGVGGANSYEQYF.

V gene TRBV19 combines with J gene TRBJ2-1; D is unresolved. V was clipped by 2 bases and J by 7 bases, with 3 bases between them. The length of the CDR3 is 11 residues. Germline loops: CDR1 LNHDA, CDR2 SQIVND (reference sequence). The CDR3 bases are TGTGCCAGTAGTATATTGAATGAGCAGTTCTTC. Translating gives CASSILNEQFF.

This clone has only one observation. This chain links TRBV29-1 with TRBJ1-4, with D perhaps TRBD1 (5 bases). The germline V gene has CDR1 SQVTM and CDR2 ANQGSEA. The CDR3 extends over 13 amino acids. Between the trimmed V and J ends, which lost 4 bases and 3 bases, there was a span of 9 bases. The CDR3 DNA sequence: TGCAGCGTTGGGGGGGAGGCTAATGAAAAACTGTTTTTT. Its protein product is CSVGGEANEKLFF.

This clone was counted a single time. The rearrangement joins TRBV18 to TRBJ2-3; TRBD2 agrees at 13 bases. Germline V lookup: CDR1 KGHSH, CDR2 LQKENI. There are 17 residues in the CDR3. The trim removed 3 bases at V and 5 bases at J, leaving 8 bases unmatched. CDR3 DNA sequence: TGTGCCAGCTCACCGGGACTAGCGGGGATAGCCATAGATACGCAGTATTTT. It translates to CASSPGLAGIAIDTQYF.

The rearrangement joins TRBV30 to TRBJ1-6; 7 bases match TRBD1. Trimming removed 6 bases from V and 4 bases from J; junction bases left unmatched: 3. The CDR3 loop spans 13 amino acids. Per germline, CDR1 GTSNPN and CDR2 SVGIG (reference sequence). CDR3 nucleotides: TGTGCCTGTGTGGGACAGTATAATTCACCCCTCCACTTT. This encodes CACVGQYNSPLHF.

The CDR3 DNA reads as TGTGCCAGCAGCTTAAATACAGAGATTCATCAGCCCCAGCATTTT. Protein product: CASSLNTEIHQPQHF. The chain combines TRBV7-3 with TRBJ1-5; D uncertain. Deletions cut 1 base from V and 5 bases from J, with 12 bases between. The CDR3 has 15 residues. Germline assignment: CDR1 SGHTA and CDR2 FQGTGA.

This clone was seen more than once but under ten times. V gene TRBV5-5 combines with J gene TRBJ2-1, with 10 positions matching TRBD1. J gave up 10 bases and V 4 bases, and 5 bases lay outside the gene matches. The CDR3 extends over 13 amino acids. Germline V gene sequence: CDR1 SGHKS, CDR2 YYEKEE (reference sequence). CDR3: CASSRGTGVEQFF. CDR3 nucleotide sequence: TGTGCCAGCAGCCGTGGGACAGGGGTCGAGCAGTTCTTC.